These T cell receptor beta chains were read from a single sample in a study of T cells in Graves' hyperthyroidism and ophthalmopathy. TCRdb reprocessed the multiplex PCR reads via MiXCR and lists one record per CDR3 protein. This table has about 600,000 distinct CDR3 sequences, approximately 15% appearing once. Sequencing was performed on blood. The source of these receptors is a woman under 30 with Graves' ophthalmopathy. The CDR3 runs from the conserved cysteine through the conserved F or W. The D gene is left open where the match is weak. Expanded clones are given a class, and other clones once, few, many or no size at all.

TRBV7-2	NA	TRBJ1-3	NA	CASSLEYSGNTIYF	TGTGCCAGCAGCTTAGAATACTCTGGAAACACCATATATTTT
TRBV6-1	few	TRBJ1-4	NA	CASSSGRDGRSLSEKLFF	TGTGCCAGCAGTAGTGGTCGGGACGGGCGGTCACTTAGTGAAAAACTGTTTTTT
TRBV14	NA	TRBJ1-1	TRBD1	CASSQRDRGSVGAEAFF	TGTGCCAGCAGCCAAAGGGACAGGGGGTCTGTCGGCGCTGAAGCTTTCTTT
TRBV28	many	TRBJ2-7	NA	CASSFGTAGGDEQYF	TGTGCCAGCAGTTTCGGGACCGCCGGGGGCGACGAGCAGTACTTC
TRBV2	few	TRBJ2-1	TRBD1	CASHTAGGSNEQFF	TGTGCCAGCCATACGGCAGGGGGTAGCAATGAGCAGTTCTTC
TRBV30	many	TRBJ1-5	NA	CAWSDNSNQPQHF	TGTGCCTGGTCGGACAATAGCAATCAGCCCCAGCATTTT
TRBV2	many	TRBJ2-2	NA	CASSRDGFENAGELFF	TGTGCCAGCAGTAGGGACGGTTTCGAGAACGCCGGGGAGCTGTTTTTT
TRBV7-8	many	TRBJ2-7	TRBD2	CASSRRRTSGLYEQYF	TGTGCCAGCAGCCGTCGAAGGACTAGCGGGCTCTACGAGCAGTACTTC
TRBV20-1	many	TRBJ1-2	NA	CSARDRKWGNYGYTF	TGCAGTGCTAGAGATAGAAAGTGGGGAAACTATGGCTACACCTTC
TRBV9	NA	TRBJ2-1	TRBD2	CASSASGDPLGEQFF	TGTGCCAGCAGCGCCAGCGGGGATCCATTGGGTGAGCAGTTCTTC
TRBV24-1	few	TRBJ1-1	NA	CATSDWGGAQGASVDTEAFF	TGTGCCACCAGTGATTGGGGGGGGGCGCAAGGGGCGTCGGTGGACACTGAAGCTTTCTTT
TRBV10-3	few	TRBJ1-2	TRBD1	CAISERGRDIQYGYTF	TGTGCCATCAGTGAGAGGGGGCGGGACATACAATATGGCTACACCTTC
TRBV27	many	TRBJ1-1	TRBD1	CASTRGGGWNTEAFF	TGTGCCAGCACTCGAGGAGGGGGCTGGAACACTGAAGCTTTCTTT